This TCR beta chain was recorded in a study of T cells in Graves' hyperthyroidism and ophthalmopathy. The overall study: At the time of initial diagnosis and before any treatment, peripheral blood was collected.

No ophthalmopathy progression within 18 months constituted stable Graves' hyperthyroidism. Diagnosis of hyperthyroidism was new in patients aged 18 to 65, and its duration was under 2 months. This CDR3 is built from 19 residues. The ends lost 3 bases at V and 3 bases at J; junction bases unmatched: 9. Germline-derived CDR1 and CDR2 are KGHSH and LQKENI. This clonotype was seen a handful of times. Amplification of TCR beta CDR3 regions used RNA as the template. During a first-round RT-PCR of the TCR CDR3, the HTBI primer set was used. From the multiplex PCR reads, TCRdb called clonotypes with MiXCR, one entry per CDR3 protein. The repertoire consists of around 340,000 distinct CDR3 sequences, with more than 11% occurring once and the leading ten covering approximately 23%.

Sequencing input: blood. This sequence was found in a woman under 40 with Graves' hyperthyroidism. V and J are TRBV18 and TRBJ2-6; 12 nucleotides line up with TRBD1. CDR3 DNA: TGTGCCAGCTCACCTTGGGACAGGGGGCCGTCAGGTGGGGCCAACGTCCTGACTTTC. Translated, it gives CASSPWDRGPSGGANVLTF.